This TCR beta chain was obtained from a study of blood T cell repertoires in COVID-19. At the level of the study: Donors in the United States, Italy and Spain gave samples during acute or convalescent COVID-19.

Clones were read by immunoSEQ multiplex PCR, and TCRdb kept only the in-frame ones, dropping some. The sample contains roughly 38,000 clones, around 70% of which appear only once. This clone has a single count. The ends were cut back, 4 bases at V and 0 bases at J, with 10 bases in the middle. Per germline, CDR1 WSHSY and CDR2 SAAADI. The CDR3 has 16 amino acids. The chain couples TRBV10-2 to TRBJ2-6; unclear D gene. The specimen sequenced was peripheral blood. The receptor's source is a man aged 65-85 years with COVID-19, enrolled during active disease. In nucleotides, the CDR3 is TGCGCCAGCAGTGGCTCTAGGAGCTCTGGGGCCAACGTCCTGACTTTC. Amino acid sequence: CASSGSRSSGANVLTF.